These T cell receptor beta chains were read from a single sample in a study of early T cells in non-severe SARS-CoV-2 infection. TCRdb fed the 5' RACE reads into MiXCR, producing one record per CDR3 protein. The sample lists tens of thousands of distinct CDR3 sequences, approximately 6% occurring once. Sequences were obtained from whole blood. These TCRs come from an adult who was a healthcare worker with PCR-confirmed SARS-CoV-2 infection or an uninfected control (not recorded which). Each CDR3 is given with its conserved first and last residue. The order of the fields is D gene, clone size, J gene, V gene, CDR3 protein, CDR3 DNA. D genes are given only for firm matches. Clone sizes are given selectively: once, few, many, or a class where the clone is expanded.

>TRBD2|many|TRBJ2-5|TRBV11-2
CASSLRLAGVQIQETQYF
TGTGCCAGCAGCTTAAGGCTAGCGGGGGTCCAGATCCAAGAGACCCAGTACTTC
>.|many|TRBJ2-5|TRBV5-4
CASSLQPRETQYF
TGTGCCAGCAGCTTGCAACCGCGTGAGACCCAGTACTTC
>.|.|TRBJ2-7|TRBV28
CASSLSRSSYEQYF
TGTGCCAGCAGTTTATCGAGGTCCTCCTACGAGCAGTACTTC
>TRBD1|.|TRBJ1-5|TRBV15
CATSRVDRGRQPQHF
TGTGCCACCAGCAGAGTAGACAGGGGGCGTCAGCCCCAGCATTTT
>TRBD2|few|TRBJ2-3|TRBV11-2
CASSLRGGHGTDTQYF
TGTGCCAGCAGCTTACGGGGGGGGCATGGCACAGATACGCAGTATTTT
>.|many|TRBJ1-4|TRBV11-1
CASSPSSEEKLFF
TGTGCCAGCAGCCCCTCGTCGGAAGAAAAACTGTTTTTT
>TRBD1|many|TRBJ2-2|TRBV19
CASSGYRDRAAGELFF
TGTGCCAGTAGTGGCTACCGGGACAGGGCGGCCGGGGAGCTGTTTTTT
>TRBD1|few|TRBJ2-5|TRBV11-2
CASSSGQKAQETQYF
TGTGCCAGCAGCTCGGGACAGAAAGCACAAGAGACCCAGTACTTC
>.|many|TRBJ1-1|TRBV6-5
CASRSPGLSEAFF
TGTGCCAGCAGATCCCCGGGACTCAGTGAAGCTTTCTTT
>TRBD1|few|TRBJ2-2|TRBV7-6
CASSTTGEVTGELFF
TGTGCCAGCAGCACGACAGGGGAGGTCACCGGGGAGCTGTTTTTT
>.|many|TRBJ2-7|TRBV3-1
CASSQIRLGRYEQYF
TGTGCCAGCAGCCAAATTCGGCTAGGTCGGTACGAGCAGTACTTC
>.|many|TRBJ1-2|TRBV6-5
CASSPNAGADYGYTF
TGTGCCAGCAGTCCAAACGCCGGGGCAGACTATGGCTACACCTTC
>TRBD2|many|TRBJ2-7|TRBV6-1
CASSEAKASGHEQYF
TGTGCCAGCAGTGAAGCGAAGGCTAGCGGCCACGAGCAGTACTTC
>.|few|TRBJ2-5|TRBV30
CAWSTDQTQYF
TGTGCCTGGAGTACGGACCAGACCCAGTACTTC
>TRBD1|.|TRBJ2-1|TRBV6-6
CASKGTGGTNEQFF
TGTGCCAGCAAGGGGACAGGGGGCACAAATGAGCAGTTCTTC
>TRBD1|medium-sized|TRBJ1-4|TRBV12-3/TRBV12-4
CASSPGTGGEKLFF
TGTGCCAGCAGTCCCGGGACAGGGGGAGAAAAACTGTTTTTT
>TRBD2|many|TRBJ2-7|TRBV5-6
CASSLGQRGGEQYF
TGTGCCAGCAGCTTGGGTCAGCGGGGAGGTGAGCAGTACTTC
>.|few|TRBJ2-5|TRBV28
CASSTVPETQYF
TGTGCCAGCAGTACCGTTCCGGAGACCCAGTACTTC
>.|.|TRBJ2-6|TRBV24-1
CATSVRDTGGANVLTF
TGTGCCACCAGTGTGCGGGACACCGGGGGGGCCAACGTCCTGACTTTC
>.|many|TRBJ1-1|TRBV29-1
CSVVGQINTEAFF
TGCAGCGTTGTAGGGCAGATCAACACTGAAGCTTTCTTT
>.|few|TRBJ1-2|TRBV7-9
CASSLGQGSDYGYTF
TGTGCCAGCAGCCTGGGACAAGGGAGTGACTATGGCTACACCTTC
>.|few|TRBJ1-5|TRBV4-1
CASSQDLGKPQHF
TGCGCCAGCAGCCAAGACTTGGGGAAGCCCCAGCATTTT
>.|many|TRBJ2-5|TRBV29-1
CSGLEQETQYF
TGCAGCGGACTAGAGCAAGAGACCCAGTACTTC
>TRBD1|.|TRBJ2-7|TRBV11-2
CASSGDRVSYEQYF
TGTGCCAGCAGCGGGGACAGGGTCAGCTACGAGCAGTACTTC
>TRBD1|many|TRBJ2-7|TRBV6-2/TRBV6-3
CASSYPGGRYEQYF
TGTGCCAGCAGTTACCCAGGGGGAAGGTACGAGCAGTACTTC
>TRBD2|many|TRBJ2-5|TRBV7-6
CASSPQAGGYQETQYF
TGTGCCAGCAGCCCACAAGCGGGGGGGTACCAAGAGACCCAGTACTTC
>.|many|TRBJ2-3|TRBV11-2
CASSSTGRTDTQYF
TGTGCCAGCAGCTCCACCGGACGCACAGATACGCAGTATTTT
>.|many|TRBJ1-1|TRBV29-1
CSGLRLNTEAFF
TGCAGCGGACTTAGGCTGAACACTGAAGCTTTCTTT
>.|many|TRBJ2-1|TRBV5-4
CASSSAGTANEQFF
TGTGCCAGCAGCTCGGCCGGGACTGCCAATGAGCAGTTCTTC
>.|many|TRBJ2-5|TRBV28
CASSLTPGLSLQETQYF
TGTGCCAGCAGTCTCACTCCGGGACTCTCCCTCCAAGAGACCCAGTACTTC
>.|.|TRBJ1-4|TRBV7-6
CASSLGWTANEKLFF
TGTGCCAGCAGCTTAGGGTGGACAGCTAATGAAAAACTGTTTTTT
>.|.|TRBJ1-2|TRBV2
CASKGPGPRGYTF
TGTGCCAGCAAGGGACCGGGACCTCGGGGCTACACCTTC
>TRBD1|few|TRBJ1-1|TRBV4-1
CASSQGTGFMTEAFF
TGCGCCAGCAGCCAAGGGACAGGGTTTATGACTGAAGCTTTCTTT
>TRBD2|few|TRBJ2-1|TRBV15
CATSRGGGTRAMEQFF
TGTGCCACCAGCAGAGGAGGCGGGACTAGAGCAATGGAGCAGTTCTTC
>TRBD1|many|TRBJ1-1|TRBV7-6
CASSLTGIGTEAFF
TGTGCCAGCAGCTTGACAGGGATCGGCACTGAAGCTTTCTTT
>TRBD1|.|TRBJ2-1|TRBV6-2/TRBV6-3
CASRDGQGRGNEQFF
TGTGCCAGCAGGGACGGACAGGGTAGGGGTAATGAGCAGTTCTTC
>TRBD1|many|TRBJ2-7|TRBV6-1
CASSMDRTGYEQYF
TGTGCCAGCAGTATGGACAGGACTGGCTACGAGCAGTACTTC
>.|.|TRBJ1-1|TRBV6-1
CASSDWQGSLNTEAFF
TGTGCCAGCAGTGATTGGCAGGGGAGTTTAAACACTGAAGCTTTCTTT
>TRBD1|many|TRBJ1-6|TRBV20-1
CSAGQGNSPLHF
TGCAGTGCCGGACAGGGCAATTCACCCCTCCACTTT
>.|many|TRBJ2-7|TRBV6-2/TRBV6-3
CASKEIGPYEQYF
TGTGCCAGCAAGGAGATTGGCCCCTACGAGCAGTACTTC
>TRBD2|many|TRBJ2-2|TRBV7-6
CASSEMSGGTGELFF
TGTGCCAGCAGCGAGATGAGCGGGGGGACCGGGGAGCTGTTTTTT
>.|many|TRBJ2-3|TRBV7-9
CASSLDVVDTQYF
TGTGCCAGCAGCTTAGATGTGGTAGATACGCAGTATTTT
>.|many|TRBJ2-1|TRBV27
CASSLTGPIEEYNEQFF
TGTGCCAGCAGTTTAACGGGGCCGATCGAAGAGTACAATGAGCAGTTCTTC
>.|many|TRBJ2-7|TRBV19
CASSSGTWSSYEQYF
TGTGCCAGTAGTTCCGGGACGTGGAGCTCCTACGAGCAGTACTTC
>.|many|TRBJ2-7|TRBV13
CASSLQGGAYEQYF
TGTGCCAGCAGCTTACAAGGGGGGGCCTACGAGCAGTACTTC
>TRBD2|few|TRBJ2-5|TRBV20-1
CSARTSGQETQYF
TGCAGTGCTCGGACTAGCGGGCAAGAGACCCAGTACTTC
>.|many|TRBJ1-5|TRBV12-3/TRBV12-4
CASSPDSGNQPQHF
TGTGCCAGCAGCCCAGATTCGGGCAATCAGCCCCAGCATTTT